Here is one T cell receptor beta chain with its context. Its antigen is unidentified. Germline V gives CDR1 SQVTM, CDR2 ANQGSEA. V shed 4 bases, J shed 7 bases, and the junction held 8 bases outside the gene matches. There are 13 residues in the CDR3. Researchers amplified the TCR beta CDR3 regions from RNA transcripts. Carried out on the TCR CDR3, a first-round RT-PCR used the HTBI primer set. TCRdb passed the multiplex PCR reads through MiXCR, listing each CDR3 protein once. The profile shows more than 350,000 distinct CDR3 sequences, 15% of them singletons. These data are taken from a study of T cells in Graves' hyperthyroidism and ophthalmopathy. General study results and limits: Ophthalmopathy stood apart from stable hyperthyroidism in a 13 V-J model. In the blood, most expanded thyroid clonotypes above 0.001 appeared as well.

This sequence joins TRBV29-1 and TRBJ2-7, with TRBD1 matching over 9 bases. Sequenced sample: blood. The TCR sequence derives from a woman aged 25-40 years with Graves' hyperthyroidism. The CDR3 DNA reads as TGCAGCGTTGTAGGGACAGGGAGCTGGGAGCAGTACTTC. Protein: CSVVGTGSWEQYF.